This is a list of T cell receptor beta chains from one sample in a study of human T cells and chemical hapten exposure. TCRdb passed the RACE reads through MiXCR, listing each CDR3 protein once. This sample carries nearly 350,000 distinct CDR3 sequences, around 7% of them seen once, and the ten largest clones take less than 10%. This specimen consisted of whole blood, obtained in connection with sensitization to the hapten diphenylcyclopropenone (DPC). The source is a woman between 18 and 29 years old with alopecia areata. Some clones in this sample may be carry-over from other donors' samples. CDR3s include the opening cysteine and the closing phenylalanine or tryptophan. Fields, in order: V gene, D gene, J gene, clone size, CDR3 protein, CDR3 DNA. The D gene is left open where the match is weak. Some rows have no size entry. The others give once, few or many, or a class for an expanded clone.

v_gene: TRBV28; d_gene: TRBD1; j_gene: TRBJ1-2; abundance: few; CDR3aa: CASSSTGGIDGYTF; CDR3nt: TGTGCCAGCAGTTCCACAGGGGGCATCGATGGCTACACCTTC
v_gene: TRBV25-1; d_gene: -; j_gene: TRBJ1-6; abundance: many; CDR3aa: CASSDPPDSPLHF; CDR3nt: TGTGCCAGCAGTGATCCTCCGGATTCACCCCTCCACTTT
v_gene: TRBV6-5; d_gene: -; j_gene: TRBJ2-1; abundance: few; CDR3aa: CASSTRGAEQFF; CDR3nt: TGTGCCAGCAGTACGAGGGGTGCTGAGCAGTTCTTC
v_gene: TRBV7-9; d_gene: -; j_gene: TRBJ1-2; abundance: many; CDR3aa: CASSQERQSYTF; CDR3nt: TGTGCCAGCAGCCAAGAACGGCAGAGCTACACCTTC
v_gene: TRBV12-3/TRBV12-4; d_gene: -; j_gene: TRBJ1-1; abundance: -; CDR3aa: CASSFSEMEAFF; CDR3nt: TGTGCCAGCAGTTTCTCCGAGATGGAAGCTTTCTTT
v_gene: TRBV6-5; d_gene: -; j_gene: TRBJ2-1; abundance: -; CDR3aa: CASSGWQGLYNEQFF; CDR3nt: TGTGCCAGCAGTGGGTGGCAGGGCCTCTACAATGAGCAGTTCTTC
v_gene: TRBV5-1; d_gene: TRBD2; j_gene: TRBJ2-3; abundance: many; CDR3aa: CASSLEGLAGGTQYF; CDR3nt: TGCGCCAGCAGCTTGGAAGGACTAGCGGGTGGTACGCAGTATTTT
v_gene: TRBV29-1; d_gene: TRBD1; j_gene: TRBJ1-5; abundance: few; CDR3aa: CSVGTGHQPQHF; CDR3nt: TGCAGCGTTGGGACAGGACATCAGCCCCAGCATTTT
v_gene: TRBV18; d_gene: TRBD1; j_gene: TRBJ1-5; abundance: many; CDR3aa: CASSPDAGTGPQHF; CDR3nt: TGTGCCAGCTCCCCGGATGCAGGGACAGGGCCCCAGCATTTT
v_gene: TRBV3-1; d_gene: -; j_gene: TRBJ1-5; abundance: few; CDR3aa: CASSQGGRGAYHQPQHF; CDR3nt: TGTGCCAGCAGCCAAGGCGGGAGGGGCGCGTACCATCAGCCCCAGCATTTT
v_gene: TRBV20-1; d_gene: TRBD2; j_gene: TRBJ2-5; abundance: many; CDR3aa: CSASGGAGRRTQYF; CDR3nt: TGCAGTGCTAGCGGGGGGGCCGGTCGGAGGACCCAGTACTTC
v_gene: TRBV6-5; d_gene: TRBD1; j_gene: TRBJ2-3; abundance: -; CDR3aa: CASSYEVGLQGATQYF; CDR3nt: TGTGCCAGCAGTTACGAGGTCGGACTACAGGGGGCAACGCAGTATTTT
v_gene: TRBV4-2; d_gene: -; j_gene: TRBJ2-3; abundance: few; CDR3aa: CASSREDDSTDTQYF; CDR3nt: TGTGCCAGCAGCCGAGAGGACGACAGCACAGATACGCAGTATTTT
v_gene: TRBV11-2; d_gene: -; j_gene: TRBJ2-6; abundance: many; CDR3aa: CASLLSGANVLTF; CDR3nt: TGTGCCAGCCTGCTCTCTGGGGCCAACGTCCTGACTTTC
v_gene: TRBV7-2; d_gene: -; j_gene: TRBJ1-6; abundance: few; CDR3aa: CASSLTTDSPLHF; CDR3nt: TGTGCCAGCAGCTTAACGACAGATTCACCCCTCCACTTT
v_gene: TRBV5-4; d_gene: TRBD2; j_gene: TRBJ2-1; abundance: -; CDR3aa: CASSSGTSGGDGEQFF; CDR3nt: TGTGCCAGCAGCTCCGGGACTAGCGGGGGCGACGGTGAGCAGTTCTTC
v_gene: TRBV6-5; d_gene: -; j_gene: TRBJ2-3; abundance: many; CDR3aa: CAAQGDGTDTQYF; CDR3nt: TGTGCCGCTCAGGGAGACGGCACAGATACGCAGTATTTT
v_gene: TRBV6-5; d_gene: -; j_gene: TRBJ1-6; abundance: many; CDR3aa: CASSYSLDSPLHF; CDR3nt: TGTGCCAGCAGTTACTCGCTGGATTCACCCCTCCACTTT
v_gene: TRBV29-1; d_gene: TRBD2; j_gene: TRBJ2-7; abundance: -; CDR3aa: CSVGLAGAYEQYF; CDR3nt: TGCAGCGTGGGTTTAGCGGGGGCCTACGAGCAGTACTTC
v_gene: TRBV7-2; d_gene: -; j_gene: TRBJ2-3; abundance: -; CDR3aa: CASRSGTDTQYF; CDR3nt: TGTGCCAGCAGAAGCGGCACAGATACGCAGTATTTT
v_gene: TRBV6-2/TRBV6-3; d_gene: TRBD2; j_gene: TRBJ2-6; abundance: many; CDR3aa: CASSPLTSASSGANVLTF; CDR3nt: TGTGCCAGCAGTCCGTTGACTAGCGCCTCCTCTGGGGCCAACGTCCTGACTTTC
v_gene: TRBV5-1; d_gene: TRBD2; j_gene: TRBJ2-3; abundance: -; CDR3aa: CASSEATSGAADTQYF; CDR3nt: TGCGCCAGCAGCGAGGCGACTAGCGGGGCGGCAGATACGCAGTATTTT
v_gene: TRBV29-1; d_gene: -; j_gene: TRBJ1-1; abundance: -; CDR3aa: CSVDRVGATEAFF; CDR3nt: TGCAGCGTTGACAGGGTAGGGGCCACTGAAGCTTTCTTT
v_gene: TRBV25-1; d_gene: -; j_gene: TRBJ2-2; abundance: few; CDR3aa: CASSEFLSEELFF; CDR3nt: TGTGCCAGCAGTGAATTTCTTAGCGAGGAGCTGTTTTTT
v_gene: TRBV12-5; d_gene: -; j_gene: TRBJ1-1; abundance: -; CDR3aa: CASGLIVGPNTEAFF; CDR3nt: TGTGCTAGTGGTTTGATCGTGGGCCCGAACACTGAAGCTTTCTTT
v_gene: TRBV12-3/TRBV12-4; d_gene: -; j_gene: TRBJ1-1; abundance: many; CDR3aa: CASSRRDRTLEAFF; CDR3nt: TGTGCCAGCAGTCGCAGGGACCGGACTCTTGAAGCTTTCTTT
v_gene: TRBV10-3; d_gene: TRBD2; j_gene: TRBJ2-1; abundance: -; CDR3aa: CAISLGLANSYNEQFF; CDR3nt: TGTGCCATCAGTCTTGGACTAGCCAACTCCTACAATGAGCAGTTCTTC
v_gene: TRBV6-5; d_gene: TRBD1; j_gene: TRBJ2-7; abundance: many; CDR3aa: CASSEQGAQSEQYF; CDR3nt: TGTGCCAGCAGTGAGCAGGGGGCGCAGTCCGAGCAGTACTTC
v_gene: TRBV28; d_gene: TRBD2; j_gene: TRBJ2-3; abundance: -; CDR3aa: CASISGGAKDTQYF; CDR3nt: TGTGCCAGCATTAGCGGGGGGGCCAAAGATACGCAGTATTTT
v_gene: TRBV5-4; d_gene: TRBD2; j_gene: TRBJ2-3; abundance: many; CDR3aa: CASSRTSGDTDTQYF; CDR3nt: TGTGCCAGCAGCCGGACTAGCGGGGATACAGATACGCAGTATTTT
v_gene: TRBV7-8; d_gene: -; j_gene: TRBJ1-2; abundance: few; CDR3aa: CASSLEPNPNYGYTF; CDR3nt: TGTGCCAGCAGCTTAGAGCCCAATCCTAACTATGGCTACACCTTC
v_gene: TRBV24-1; d_gene: TRBD1; j_gene: TRBJ2-3; abundance: many; CDR3aa: CATSSGQGAYSTDTQYF; CDR3nt: TGTGCCACCAGTAGCGGACAGGGGGCTTATAGCACAGATACGCAGTATTTT
v_gene: TRBV20-1; d_gene: -; j_gene: TRBJ1-5; abundance: many; CDR3aa: CSARVPRDDQPQHF; CDR3nt: TGCAGTGCTAGAGTGCCCAGGGATGATCAGCCCCAGCATTTT
v_gene: TRBV28; d_gene: -; j_gene: TRBJ1-6; abundance: few; CDR3aa: CASSLRVYSYNSPLHF; CDR3nt: TGTGCCAGCAGTTTACGGGTCTATTCCTATAATTCACCCCTCCACTTT
v_gene: TRBV2; d_gene: -; j_gene: TRBJ1-1; abundance: -; CDR3aa: CASSGRTSNTEAFF; CDR3nt: TGTGCCAGCAGTGGGAGGACCTCGAACACTGAAGCTTTCTTT
v_gene: TRBV18; d_gene: -; j_gene: TRBJ2-7; abundance: many; CDR3aa: CASSPSTPIEQYF; CDR3nt: TGTGCCAGCTCACCATCCACTCCCATCGAGCAGTACTTC
v_gene: TRBV29-1; d_gene: -; j_gene: TRBJ1-2; abundance: many; CDR3aa: CSVGGDGYTF; CDR3nt: TGCAGCGTTGGAGGGGATGGCTACACCTTC
v_gene: TRBV10-3; d_gene: -; j_gene: TRBJ2-3; abundance: -; CDR3aa: CAISDFGTDTQYF; CDR3nt: TGTGCCATCAGTGATTTCGGCACAGATACGCAGTATTTT
v_gene: TRBV10-3; d_gene: -; j_gene: TRBJ2-7; abundance: many; CDR3aa: CAISPPGHSYEQYF; CDR3nt: TGTGCCATCAGTCCCCCGGGACACTCCTACGAGCAGTACTTC
v_gene: TRBV12-3/TRBV12-4; d_gene: TRBD1; j_gene: TRBJ2-7; abundance: few; CDR3aa: CASSDRGETYEQYF; CDR3nt: TGTGCCAGCAGCGACAGGGGTGAGACCTACGAGCAGTACTTC
v_gene: TRBV5-1; d_gene: TRBD1; j_gene: TRBJ2-6; abundance: -; CDR3aa: CASSPLGPGQGNSGANVLTF; CDR3nt: TGCGCCAGCAGCCCCCTAGGGCCGGGACAGGGGAACTCTGGGGCCAACGTCCTGACTTTC
v_gene: TRBV12-3/TRBV12-4; d_gene: TRBD1; j_gene: TRBJ2-7; abundance: few; CDR3aa: CASSPVQGAFYEQYF; CDR3nt: TGTGCCAGCAGTCCGGTACAGGGGGCGTTCTACGAGCAGTACTTC
v_gene: TRBV6-5; d_gene: TRBD2; j_gene: TRBJ2-1; abundance: many; CDR3aa: CASSYTSSGESYNEQFF; CDR3nt: TGTGCCAGCAGTTACACCTCTAGCGGGGAGTCCTACAATGAGCAGTTCTTC
v_gene: TRBV6-5; d_gene: -; j_gene: TRBJ2-7; abundance: many; CDR3aa: CASRTAYEQYF; CDR3nt: TGTGCCAGCAGGACAGCCTACGAGCAGTACTTC
v_gene: TRBV7-2; d_gene: -; j_gene: TRBJ2-3; abundance: -; CDR3aa: CASSSHGLRTDTQYF; CDR3nt: TGTGCCAGCAGCTCCCATGGCCTTAGGACAGATACGCAGTATTTT
v_gene: TRBV10-3; d_gene: -; j_gene: TRBJ2-5; abundance: few; CDR3aa: CAISGTGYQETQYF; CDR3nt: TGTGCCATCAGTGGCACGGGGTACCAAGAGACCCAGTACTTC
v_gene: TRBV4-2; d_gene: TRBD1; j_gene: TRBJ1-5; abundance: few; CDR3aa: CASSHGTGKLSNQPQHF; CDR3nt: TGTGCCAGCAGCCACGGGACAGGGAAATTGAGCAATCAGCCCCAGCATTTT
v_gene: TRBV6-6; d_gene: -; j_gene: TRBJ1-1; abundance: many; CDR3aa: CASRFRALEAFF; CDR3nt: TGTGCCAGCAGATTCCGGGCCCTTGAAGCTTTCTTT
v_gene: TRBV6-5; d_gene: -; j_gene: TRBJ1-4; abundance: few; CDR3aa: CASSYDLPDRPTNEKLFF; CDR3nt: TGTGCCAGCAGTTACGATTTACCCGACAGACCAACTAATGAAAAACTGTTTTTT
v_gene: TRBV27; d_gene: -; j_gene: TRBJ2-3; abundance: -; CDR3aa: CASSSTMSPDTQYF; CDR3nt: TGTGCCAGCAGTTCGACTATGTCCCCAGATACGCAGTATTTT
v_gene: TRBV3-1; d_gene: TRBD2; j_gene: TRBJ2-3; abundance: few; CDR3aa: CASAGGANSPDTQYF; CDR3nt: TGTGCCTCCGCGGGGGGGGCCAATTCGCCAGATACGCAGTATTTT
v_gene: TRBV10-3; d_gene: -; j_gene: TRBJ2-5; abundance: few; CDR3aa: CAISIGGAVQETQYF; CDR3nt: TGTGCCATCAGTATTGGGGGGGCCGTACAAGAGACCCAGTACTTC
v_gene: TRBV4-1; d_gene: -; j_gene: TRBJ1-1; abundance: -; CDR3aa: CASSQDDALNTEAFF; CDR3nt: TGCGCCAGCAGCCAAGACGATGCCCTGAACACTGAAGCTTTCTTT
v_gene: TRBV6-5; d_gene: -; j_gene: TRBJ1-1; abundance: -; CDR3aa: CASSLSPGMMNTEAFF; CDR3nt: TGTGCCAGCAGTCTGAGCCCTGGGATGATGAACACTGAAGCTTTCTTT
v_gene: TRBV4-2; d_gene: TRBD2; j_gene: TRBJ2-1; abundance: many; CDR3aa: CASSASGNNEQFF; CDR3nt: TGTGCCAGCAGCGCTAGCGGAAACAATGAGCAGTTCTTC